This T cell receptor beta chain stems from a study of T cell changes during pregnancy in multiple sclerosis. This table comes from immunoSEQ multiplex PCR, and its TCRdb copy is limited to in-frame clones, with some not included. Of tens of thousands of clones listed, just over 90% were seen once; the top ten hold roughly 0.36%. This CDR3 region has 16 residues. Germline CDR1 SNHLY, CDR2 FYNNEI. The J segment lost 5 bases and the V segment lost 6 bases, leaving 6 bases of the junction unmatched. This specimen consisted of CD4+ T cells from peripheral blood mononuclear cells, obtained before pregnancy. This chain connects TRBV2 to TRBJ2-2, with 13 positions matching TRBD2. The clonotype comes from a female donor with multiple sclerosis, enrolled in a pregnancy study. In DNA, the CDR3 is TGTGCCAGCAGGGAGAGGACTAGCGGGAGAACCGGGGAGCTGTTTTTT. It specifies CASRERTSGRTGELFF.